What follows are 13 T cell receptor beta chains derived from one specimen sequenced in a study of blood T cell repertoires in COVID-19. The method was immunoSEQ multiplex PCR; TCRdb's version includes in-frame clones alone and lacks a portion of them. The sample has fewer than 250,000 clones, about 85% seen once; the top ten hold around 0.97%. Sequencing was performed on peripheral blood. The receptors originated from a man in his forties or fifties with acute or convalescent COVID-19.

The gene calls are TRBV5-1 and TRBJ2-2; 7 bases map to TRBD1. J lost 6 bases, V lost 4 bases, and 9 bases had no gene match. Germline CDR1 reads SGHRS; CDR2 reads YFSETQ. The CDR3 is made up of 15 amino acids. In DNA form, the CDR3 reads TGCGCCAGCAGCCAACCGACAGGGAAGTCCGGGGAGCTGTTTTTT. Translating gives CASSQPTGKSGELFF.

This clone was seen only a few times. CDR3 sequence (DNA): TGTGCCAGTAGTATTAAAGTCCCGGGACAGGGGCCGAACACTGAAGCTTTCTTT. Protein product: CASSIKVPGQGPNTEAFF. The rearrangement uses TRBV19 and TRBJ1-1, with TRBD1 identical over 10 bases. This CDR3 has 18 residues. The germline gives CDR1 LNHDA, CDR2 SQIVND (reference sequence). Trimming cost V 3 bases and J 1 base; bases outside gene matches: 11.

In its sample, this clone ranks as medium-sized. The J gene is TRBJ2-7, the V gene TRBV4-3; D gene unclear. The CDR3 is 15 residues long. The V gene's germline CDR1 is LGHNA and CDR2 YSLEER. V shed 1 base and J shed 0 bases, with 10 bases lying between them. Here the CDR3 reads CASSQVTSSSYEQYF. CDR3 DNA: TGCGCCAGCAGCCAAGTGACCTCTAGCTCCTACGAGCAGTACTTC.

The chain has TRBV6-6 and TRBJ1-5; 7 nucleotides align to TRBD1. Per the germline V gene, CDR1 is MNHNY and CDR2 is SVGAGI (reference sequence). Trimming took 5 bases from V and 1 from J; bases not matched to a gene: 11. The CDR3 sequence is 17 residues long. This CDR3 is CASSLTYRGGSNQPQHF. As DNA, the CDR3 is TGTGCCAGCAGTCTGACATACAGGGGCGGGAGCAATCAGCCCCAGCATTTT.

The chain joins TRBV5-6 to TRBJ1-2, with 8 bases matching TRBD1. With V trimmed by 4 bases and J by 6 bases, 8 bases remained unmatched. Germline V gene sequence: CDR1 SGHDT, CDR2 YYEEEE. The CDR3 covers 14 residues. CDR3 bases: TGTGCCAGCAGCCGGACAGGGTTATCCCATGGCTACACCTTC. Its protein product is CASSRTGLSHGYTF.

This sequence joins TRBV6-5 and TRBJ2-7; D not resolved. The CDR3 has 13 residues. Germline CDR1 MNHEY, CDR2 SVGAGI. The V end was cut by 8 bases, the J end by 3 bases, with 14 bases between. The CDR3 loop reads CASLSPPGYEQYF. The CDR3 coding sequence is TGTGCCAGCTTATCCCCTCCGGGCTACGAGCAGTACTTC.

The V call is TRBV19, the J call TRBJ2-2; 10 nucleotides match TRBD1. V shed 5 bases, J shed 4 bases, and the junction held 1 base outside the gene matches. CDR1 LNHDA and CDR2 SQIVND come from the germline V gene (reference sequence). This CDR3 comprises 14 residues. CDR3 nucleotide sequence: TGTGCCAGTAGTTGGGACAGGGGCACCGGGGAGCTGTTTTTT. It yields the protein CASSWDRGTGELFF. Together with reference TRBV19 and TRBJ2-2, the CDR3 gives the full variable domain: DGGITQSPKYLFRKEGQNVTLSCEQNLNHDAMYWYRQDPGQGLRLIYYSQIVNDFQKGDIAEGYSVSREKKESFPLTVTSAQKNPTAFYLCASSWDRGTGELFFGEGSRLTVL.

V is TRBV30 and J is TRBJ1-1; D is possibly TRBD1 (5 bases). The CDR3 is 14 residues long. Trimming shortened V by 0 bases and J by 4 bases, and 12 bases separated the two germline ends. Germline V lookup: CDR1 GTSNPN, CDR2 SVGIG (reference sequence). As DNA, the CDR3 is TGTGCCTGGAGTGTTGGATCGGGGGGCACTGAAGCTTTCTTT. Translation: CAWSVGSGGTEAFF.

The genes are TRBV12-5 and TRBJ1-5; D unclear. In germline, CDR1 is LGHNT, CDR2 FRNRAP. The CDR3 length is 13 residues. V shed 5 bases and J shed 7 bases, with 12 bases lying between them. CDR3 region: CASGTEPKQPQHF. In DNA, the CDR3 is TGTGCTAGTGGTACAGAACCCAAGCAGCCCCAGCATTTT.

The gene calls are TRBV18 and TRBJ1-1; no clear D gene. Germline V lookup: CDR1 KGHSH, CDR2 LQKENI. Trimming stripped 3 bases from V and 5 bases from J, with 10 bases between. The CDR3 length is 13 residues. The CDR3 nucleotides are TGTGCCAGCTCACCTTTGAGCGGGACTGAAGCTTTCTTT. Protein: CASSPLSGTEAFF.

V gene TRBV6-2 or TRBV6-3 combines with J gene TRBJ1-5; 8 positions match TRBD1. The CDR3 length is 14 residues. Germline CDR1 reads MNHEY; CDR2 reads SVGEGT. The ends lost 4 bases at V and 4 bases at J; junction bases unmatched: 3. The CDR3 region is CASSSTGDNQPQHF. CDR3 bases: TGTGCCAGCAGTTCGACAGGGGATAATCAGCCCCAGCATTTT.

This clone was counted between two and nine times. The chain uses TRBV16 and TRBJ1-3; weak D call: TRBD1 (5 bases). The CDR3 sequence is 11 residues long. Looked up from germline, CDR1 is KGHSY and CDR2 is FQNENV. V lost 4 bases and J 9 bases, leaving 7 bases between the germline ends. The CDR3 loop reads CASSPGGTIYF. The CDR3, as DNA: TGTGCCAGCAGCCCGGGGGGCACCATATATTTT.

This clone was counted once. The chain carries TRBV4-3 and TRBJ1-2; TRBD1 aligns across 7 bases. The V and J ends lost 4 bases and 4 bases, in that order; junction bases with no gene match: 15. The CDR3 is 17 residues long. Germline loops: CDR1 LGHNA, CDR2 YSLEER. The CDR3 bases are TGCGCCAGCAGCCCAAGCTATTTGGGACAGTACCTCTATGGCTACACCTTC. Translated: CASSPSYLGQYLYGYTF.